The rows below give T cell receptor beta chains drawn from one sample of a study of circulating and synovial CD4+ cells in juvenile arthritis. Generated by immunoSEQ multiplex PCR, the TCRdb table keeps only in-frame clones and is missing some. The profile shows about 14,000 clones, approximately 80% of them singletons. The sequenced sample consisted of CD4+ T cells from synovial fluid. These receptors were obtained from a human patient with juvenile idiopathic arthritis. Some clones in this sample may be carry-over from other donors' samples. The CDR3 runs from the conserved cysteine through the conserved F or W. Each record gives: J gene, V gene, clone size, D gene, CDR3 DNA, CDR3 protein. A D gene is named only where the DNA matches it firmly. Clone size is given for some rows only: seen once, a few or many times, or a class if the clone is expanded.

TRBJ1-5	TRBV10-3	-	TRBD1	TGTGCCGTCGGACAGGGCGGTGCAAATCAGCCCCAGCATTTT	CAVGQGGANQPQHF
TRBJ2-7	TRBV6-5	-	TRBD1	TGTGCCACGACAGGGGTTTTATACGAGCAGTACTTC	CATTGVLYEQYF
TRBJ1-6	TRBV27	-	TRBD1	TGTGCCAGCAGTGGGCGGACAGGGAGCCTTTCACCCCTCCACTTT	CASSGRTGSLSPLHF
TRBJ1-2	TRBV10-3	few	-	TGTGCCATCAGGGGAGGGGGAAAAGAAAAATCCTATGGCTACACCTTC	CAIRGGGKEKSYGYTF
TRBJ2-7	TRBV20-1	-	-	TGCAGTGCTAGAGCGGGAGTTGAGCAGTACTTC	CSARAGVEQYF
TRBJ1-1	TRBV2	once	-	TGTGCCAGCAGTGTTTACGGGTATAACACTGAAGCTTTCTTT	CASSVYGYNTEAFF
TRBJ1-1	TRBV25-1	-	TRBD1	TGTGCCAGCAGTGTGACAGGGGGCGGCACTGAAGCTTTCTTT	CASSVTGGGTEAFF
TRBJ1-3	TRBV5-1	-	-	TGCGCCAGCAAACAGGACAGATTCTCTGGAAACACCATATATTTT	CASKQDRFSGNTIYF
TRBJ2-3	TRBV7-3	-	-	TGTGCCAGCAGCCCCAACCTCGGGGATACGCAGTATTTT	CASSPNLGDTQYF
TRBJ2-7	TRBV30	once	TRBD2	TGTGCCTGGAGTGTGCTCGGTGCACTCGGGGGGAACGAGCAGTACTTC	CAWSVLGALGGNEQYF
TRBJ1-5	TRBV5-1	-	-	TGCGCCAGCAGCTTGGATGGACATAGCAATCAGCCCCAGCATTTT	CASSLDGHSNQPQHF
TRBJ2-7	TRBV4-3	once	-	TGCGCCAGCAGCCAAGCTTCATCCGCAGCCTACGAGCAGTACTTC	CASSQASSAAYEQYF
TRBJ1-1	TRBV29-1	-	TRBD1	TGCAGCGTCCGACAGGGAGACACTGAAGCTTTCTTT	CSVRQGDTEAFF
TRBJ1-2	TRBV6-6	-	-	TGTGCCAGCAGTTACGAGGCCGACGTCTATGGCTACACCTTC	CASSYEADVYGYTF
TRBJ2-3	TRBV4-3	-	TRBD2	TGCGCCAGCAGCCAAGATCTAGTACTAGCGGGGCGAGGAAGCACAGATACGCAGTATTTT	CASSQDLVLAGRGSTDTQYF
TRBJ2-1	TRBV9	-	TRBD2	TGTGCCAGCAGCGTAGAGTCGGCGGGAGGTCCTTGCAATGAGCAGTTCTTC	CASSVESAGGPCNEQFF
TRBJ1-1	TRBV30	-	-	TGTGCCTGGAGCGCGATAGGTGGGGGCGCGGGAGCTTTCTTT	CAWSAIGGGAGAFF
TRBJ2-7	TRBV7-9	-	TRBD2	TGTGCCAGCAGCCCGACTAGCGGGGGCCGCTACGAGCAGTACTTC	CASSPTSGGRYEQYF